A single TCR beta chain is shown here with its context. This clonotype was seen many times. The antigen it binds to is not known. No much larger clone is present one base from it, and per-base qualities are unavailable. This record comes from a study of molecular identifiers for immune sequencing clone quantification (dated by TCRdb to between 2017 and 2018). About the study as a whole: For a replicate experiment, the RNA from either approximately 20,000 or 100,000 naive CD8 T cells was divided into five aliquots, and four of those aliquots went on to sequencing. CD8 T cells were used in a methods study to benchmark molecular-identifier clustering-based TCR repertoire sequencing (MIDCIRS) and TCR RNA copy counting.

Library generation was performed with PCR. The sample was run on an Illumina HiSeq 4000. Bulk TCR libraries were made following a previously described method, with the TCR primers given in Table S5. The Qiagen AllPrep DNA/RNA kit was used to purify total RNA. Before analysis, reads from multiple sequencing runs of the same library were pooled. Per the source publication's procedure: Reads were retained only if an exact TCR constant sequence was present, and the retained reads were trimmed to 150 nt and grouped according to their 12-nt molecular barcodes. Reads inside each barcode group were sub-clustered using a 15% Levenshtein threshold, and a quality-weighted consensus sequence was constructed for each RNA molecule. Non-functional sequences were excluded, and lower-count sequences lying one edit away from another sequence were also excluded. Barcode sub-clusters with fewer than 20% of the maximum read count were removed, based on fitting two negative binomial distributions. The public reads were run again by TCRdb, first through fastp at Q25 and then through MiXCR, and only productive beta chains were kept. CDR3 protein duplicates are merged, each entry listing the most common genes and DNA. It is TCRdb's table, rather than the study itself, that gives the V and J calls and clone size. The sample table records fewer than 350,000 distinct CDR3 sequences; around 21% of these occur just once. Of the sample, 0.75% to 0.85% is held by the ten largest clones.

Libraries of naive CD8 T cells were generated from roughly 21,000 to 960,000 sorted cells, with 10%, 30% or 50% of the purified RNA used. Naive CD8 T cells, defined as CD8+CD4-CCR7+CD45RA+, were FACS-sorted into RLT Plus buffer on a BD FACSAria II. To test detection sensitivity, Jurkat RNA equivalent to more than 8 TCR copies was spiked into samples of about 20,000-1,100,000 naive CD8 T cells. Enrichment of CD8 T cells was performed with RosetteSep CD8+ T Cell Enrichment Cocktail and Ficoll-Paque, after which ACK red cell lysis was carried out. Points the paper makes about the study in general: Without barcode sub-clustering, chimeric consensus sequences inflated TCR diversity; chimeras reached as high as 47%. Clones above 20 RNA copies held over 97% of molecules in CMV-specific effector cells but under 1% in naive cells. Modeling gave roughly 2.9 recovered TCR RNA copies per cell versus around 9.9 by digital PCR, implying 25% to 30% capture efficiency. Highly expanded clone sizes could be underestimated because identical TCR molecules may share a barcode. A single cell's worth of spiked-in Jurkat TCR RNA was reported detectable even among 850,000 to 1,000,000 naive CD8 T cells. Naive libraries contained spiked-in Jurkat TCR RNA (10 copies' worth), which is not part of the donor repertoire.

Here V drops 5 bases and J drops 4 bases, and the junction holds 10 bases not matched to any gene. The CDR3, cysteine through phenylalanine, is 16 amino acids long. CDR3 DNA is the only sequence kept; it has 48 bases, read in frame from the first base. Via the germline V gene, CDR1 is SGHVS and CDR2 FQNEAQ. The rearrangement combines TRBV7-8 with TRBJ2-3, and 9 bases in between align with TRBD2. Sequenced input: naive CD8+ T cells from blood, with Jurkat cell RNA spiked in. The meaning of the sample's cell subset or site label: FACS-sorted CD8+CD4-CCR7+CD45RA+ naive T cells. This TCR was sampled from a human donor in good health. Some libraries in this study had Jurkat cell RNA spiked in. The CDR3: CASSNSRLAEADTQYF. The sequence in DNA is TGTGCCAGCAGCAACTCGCGACTAGCGGAGGCAGATACGCAGTATTTT.